This is a list of T cell receptor beta chains from one sample in a study of T-cell memory formation after mild COVID-19. TCRdb independently ran MiXCR on the 5' RACE reads; one entry per CDR3 protein. The sample shows around 310,000 distinct CDR3 sequences, over 11% of them seen only once. The sample comprised PBMCs or a T cell subset sorted from them (not recorded which). The source of these receptors is a man aged 18 to 30 who had mild COVID-19 (a few samples of this study predate the infection). Cell type and time point are not known. CDR3s include the opening cysteine and the closing phenylalanine or tryptophan.

V gene	CDR3 length	J gene	CDR3 protein
TRBV4-2	18	TRBJ1-2	CASSQVPPGSSFPYGYTF
TRBV3-1	14	TRBJ1-2	CASSQDRGDYGYTF
TRBV6-5	15	TRBJ2-7	CASSYSAGNVYEQYF
TRBV20-1	11	TRBJ1-1	CSARAYTEAFF
TRBV5-1	15	TRBJ2-3	CASSLEGTDTDTQYF
TRBV5-4	14	TRBJ1-2	CASSKEQGFYGYTF
TRBV4-1	15	TRBJ1-5	CASSQGSQHNQPQHF
TRBV4-3	14	TRBJ2-7	CASSQWQGSYEQYF
TRBV7-7	14	TRBJ2-2	CASSWDQNTGELFF
TRBV7-2	12	TRBJ1-1	CASSRYGFEAFF
TRBV3-1	15	TRBJ2-3	CASSQDDRVTDTQYF
TRBV12-3/TRBV12-4	12	TRBJ1-2	CASKGTGQGYTF
TRBV12-3/TRBV12-4	17	TRBJ2-7	CASSLPAGERSSYEQYF
TRBV20-1	15	TRBJ2-5	CSARAGTSGVETQYF
TRBV10-3	15	TRBJ2-5	CAISESGKYQETQYF
TRBV7-6	13	TRBJ2-7	CASSLAVRDEQYF
TRBV5-6	14	TRBJ1-1	CASSLDSMNTEAFF
TRBV4-3	14	TRBJ2-3	CASSQARNADTQYF
TRBV7-2	16	TRBJ2-5	CASSPERGAGGETQYF
TRBV4-1	13	TRBJ2-3	CASSQAGPDTQYF
TRBV19	14	TRBJ1-4	CASSGYRRDEKLFF
TRBV7-9	15	TRBJ2-1	CASSRTGQGMNEQFF
TRBV5-1	16	TRBJ2-3	CASRAGTGASTDTQYF
TRBV15	15	TRBJ2-3	CATSRGGAGTDTQYF
TRBV4-2	15	TRBJ2-6	CASSQETSGANVLTF
TRBV9	14	TRBJ2-4	CASSVTARVDIQYF
TRBV7-2	15	TRBJ1-2	CASSDVGRLNYGYTF
TRBV5-1	16	TRBJ2-1	CASSLTGPPGVNEQFF
TRBV20-1	15	TRBJ2-3	CSARDFRGSTDTQYF
TRBV7-2	17	TRBJ2-6	CASTPPGLASGANVLTF
TRBV7-9	14	TRBJ2-7	CASSLLTGAYEQYF
TRBV20-1	17	TRBJ2-1	CSARGEVGGSSYNEQFF
TRBV5-6	11	TRBJ2-5	CASSLEQTQYF
TRBV9	15	TRBJ2-2	CASSVRGETTGELFF
TRBV5-1	14	TRBJ1-2	CASSQGTGNYGYTF
TRBV5-1	21	TRBJ1-5	CASSPWVGTGGEGGSNQPQHF
TRBV7-9	17	TRBJ2-2	CASPREEGLGATGELFF
TRBV5-1	15	TRBJ2-3	CASSYVGSGTDTQYF
TRBV7-2	15	TRBJ1-1	CASSYFRGMDTEAFF
TRBV12-3/TRBV12-4	11	TRBJ2-5	CASSLLKTQYF
TRBV10-3	14	TRBJ2-2	CAISESETRGELFF
TRBV20-1	13	TRBJ1-1	CSASEDSYTEAFF
TRBV7-9	16	TRBJ1-6	CASSSTYRGPGSPLHF
TRBV7-3	13	TRBJ2-3	CASSVAGVDTQYF
TRBV6-5	12	TRBJ1-2	CASRQVNYGYTF
TRBV14	17	TRBJ2-3	CASSHGLTSGGADTQYF
TRBV20-1	15	TRBJ2-3	CSARRSSLSTDTQYF
TRBV12-3/TRBV12-4	15	TRBJ2-7	CASSASGTGAYEQYF
TRBV19	14	TRBJ2-3	CASSAGGASYTQYF
TRBV7-2	12	TRBJ2-1	CASSYIGNEQFF